This passage covers 32 T cell receptor beta chains from one sample sequenced in a study of shared clonotypes between healthy human individuals. Naive-designated CD8 cells lacked CD45RO, were positively enriched for CCR7, and omitted terminally differentiated effector memory CD45RA+ cells. Sequencing was performed with immunoSEQ multiplex PCR; in TCRdb, only in-frame clones are kept and a portion is missing. The table lists about 2.1 million clones, just over 90% of them singletons, with under 2% in the top ten. Sequencing input: naive CD8+ T cells from PBMCs. These receptor sequences come from a man younger than 30 in good health. Some clones in this sample may be carry-over from other donors' samples.

This clone was picked up one time. The J gene is TRBJ1-4, the V gene TRBV14, with D possibly TRBD1 on 5 matching bases. The CDR3 is 15 residues long. From germline, CDR1 is SGHDN and CDR2 FVKESK. Trimming removed 2 bases at V and 8 bases at J, with 15 bases between. The CDR3 reads CASSQRGGRDEKLFF. DNA of the CDR3: TGTGCCAGCAGCCAACGGGGGGGACGAGACGAAAAACTGTTTTTT.

V and J are TRBV28 and TRBJ2-2, with 10 bases matching TRBD1. The CDR3 extends over 16 amino acids. V shed 7 bases, J shed 4 bases, and the junction held 9 bases outside the gene matches. From germline, CDR1 is MDHEN and CDR2 SYDVKM. The CDR3 bases are TGTGCCAGCACCTCTCCGGGACAGGGGATCACCGGGGAGCTGTTTTTT. It encodes CASTSPGQGITGELFF.

DNA for the CDR3: TGTGCCAGCAGTGCACTAGCGGGAGACAACGAGCAGTACTTC. The encoded protein is CASSALAGDNEQYF. This chain connects TRBV6-5 to TRBJ2-7, with 11 bases that match TRBD2. The CDR3 runs 14 residues. CDR1 MNHEY and CDR2 SVGAGI come from the germline V gene. V lost 5 bases to trimming and J lost 5 bases; unmatched junction nucleotides: 5.

The chain couples TRBV6-6 to TRBJ2-7; possibly TRBD1 for D (5 bases). Looked up from germline, CDR1 is MNHNY and CDR2 is SVGAGI (reference sequence). The CDR3 loop spans 14 amino acids. Trimming cost V 2 bases and J 0 bases, with 8 bases left between them. This chain's CDR3 is CASSYPGRSYEQYF. The CDR3 region has the DNA TGTGCCAGCAGTTACCCAGGGCGCTCCTACGAGCAGTACTTC.

The chain recombines TRBV9 with TRBJ2-3, with no clear D. The CDR3 totals 16 residues. V was clipped by 0 bases and J by 2 bases, with 13 bases between them. Per the germline V gene, CDR1 is SGDLS and CDR2 is YYNGEE. CDR3 DNA: TGTGCCAGCAGCGTAGGAAAGGCGATCGTCACAGATACGCAGTATTTT. It specifies CASSVGKAIVTDTQYF.

The rearrangement joins TRBV6-6 to TRBJ2-7; TRBD2 matches 7 bases. This CDR3 has 16 amino acids. Germline-derived CDR1 and CDR2 are MNHNY and SVGAGI (reference sequence). Trimming cost V 7 bases and J 2 bases; bases outside gene matches: 14. The chain's CDR3 is CASTPREATLTYEQYF. CDR3 DNA: TGTGCCAGCACCCCTCGGGAGGCAACTCTAACCTACGAGCAGTACTTC.

The V call is TRBV27, the J call TRBJ1-2, with 8 bases identical to TRBD1. J gave up 7 bases and V 2 bases, and 6 bases lay outside the gene matches. This CDR3 comprises 14 residues. Per germline, CDR1 MNHEY and CDR2 SMNVEV (reference sequence). The CDR3 DNA reads TGTGCCAGCAGTTTAGATCTGACAGGGGTTGGCTACACCTTC. Translating gives CASSLDLTGVGYTF.

CDR3 sequence reads: CSVSLADRGRYGTKNIQYF. CDR3 coding DNA: TGCAGCGTCTCCCTTGCCGACAGGGGACGATACGGAACCAAAAACATTCAGTACTTC. The chain has TRBV29-1 and TRBJ2-4, with 8 bases identical to TRBD1. V shed 6 bases and J 2 bases; nucleotides not matched to a gene: 21. Germline CDR1 and CDR2: SQVTM and ANQGSEA. The CDR3 consists of 19 residues. The whole variable domain, remainder taken from reference TRBV29-1 and TRBJ2-4, is SAVISQKPSRDICQRGTSLTIQCQVDSQVTMMFWYRQQPGQSLTLIATANQGSEATYESGFVIDKFPISRPNLTFSTLTVSNMSPEDSSIYLCSVSLADRGRYGTKNIQYFGAGTRLSVL.

This clone was recorded only once. The rearrangement joins TRBV19 to TRBJ1-1; D call uncertain. V was trimmed by 2 bases and J by 1 base, leaving 11 bases between them. Germline V gene sequence: CDR1 LNHDA, CDR2 SQIVND (reference sequence). This CDR3 region has 15 residues. In DNA form, the CDR3 reads TGTGCCAGTAGTATAATAAACATACCGAACACTGAAGCTTTCTTT. It encodes CASSIINIPNTEAFF. The whole variable domain, remainder taken from reference TRBV19 and TRBJ1-1, is DGGITQSPKYLFRKEGQNVTLSCEQNLNHDAMYWYRQDPGQGLRLIYYSQIVNDFQKGDIAEGYSVSREKKESFPLTVTSAQKNPTAFYLCASSIINIPNTEAFFGQGTRLTVV.

CDR3 in amino acids: CAISERREGEQYF. The CDR3 DNA reads as TGTGCCATCAGTGAGCGCAGGGAGGGCGAGCAGTACTTC. This chain uses TRBV10-3 with TRBJ2-7; 7 bases map to TRBD2. CDR1 is ENHRY and CDR2 is SYGVKD in the germline V gene. Germline trimming cut 2 bases from V and 6 bases from J; bases unmatched to any gene: 4. This CDR3 has 13 residues.

The chain couples TRBV19 to TRBJ2-3; D gene uncertain. Germline CDR1 LNHDA, CDR2 SQIVND (reference sequence). The CDR3 sequence is 15 residues long. V was trimmed by 1 base and J by 6 bases, leaving 14 bases between them. The CDR3 nucleotides are TGTGCCAGTAGTATAGGTGGAACTCAAGGCGATACGCAGTATTTT. It codes for CASSIGGTQGDTQYF.

This chain uses TRBV19 with TRBJ1-1, with TRBD1 matching over 10 bases. Germline CDR1 and CDR2: LNHDA and SQIVND (reference sequence). The CDR3 sequence is 15 residues long. V dropped 5 bases and J dropped 4; count of bases not matched to a gene: 7. CDR3 nucleotides: TGTGCCAGTAGTTCTGGACGGACAGGGGGCACTGAAGCTTTCTTT. This sequence encodes CASSSGRTGGTEAFF.

The genes are TRBV7-9 and TRBJ2-5, with TRBD2 as a possible D gene (5 bases). CDR3 length: 14 amino acids. The germline V gene has CDR1 SEHNR and CDR2 FQNEAQ (reference sequence). Deletions cut 3 bases from V and 5 bases from J, with 13 bases between. CDR3 amino acids: CASSFFRRRETQYF. CDR3 bases: TGTGCCAGCAGCTTTTTTCGCAGGAGGGAGACCCAGTACTTC.

This clone has only one observation. The V and J genes are TRBV7-6 and TRBJ2-1; TRBD1 matches at 9 bases. The CDR3 contains 13 residues. V dropped 8 bases and J dropped 5; count of bases not matched to a gene: 4. Germline CDR1 reads SGHVS; CDR2 reads FNYEAQ. The CDR3 DNA follows: TGTGCCAGCGGACAGGGGAGGCACAATGAGCAGTTCTTC. This sequence encodes CASGQGRHNEQFF.

The V call is TRBV4-1, the J call TRBJ1-5, with D unclear. CDR1 MGHRA and CDR2 YSYEKL come from the germline V gene. The CDR3 runs to 16 residues. The V and J ends lost 2 bases and 3 bases respectively, with 14 bases between them. The CDR3 loop reads CASSQLPIGPNQPQHF. CDR3 sequence (DNA): TGCGCCAGCAGCCAACTCCCTATTGGGCCCAATCAGCCCCAGCATTTT.

The chain combines TRBV7-2 with TRBJ1-1; TRBD1 might be the D (5 bases). Germline V lookup: CDR1 SGHTA, CDR2 FQGNSA. The CDR3 has 15 residues. Trimming shortened V by 1 base and J by 5 bases, and 14 bases separated the two germline ends. The CDR3 is CASSLGGGGGTEAFF. The CDR3 DNA is TGTGCCAGCAGCTTAGGGGGGGGTGGAGGGACTGAAGCTTTCTTT.

The CDR3 here is CASSLSAGQETQYF. The CDR3 DNA reads as TGTGCCAGCAGCCTCTCAGCGGGCCAAGAGACCCAGTACTTC. The V and J genes are TRBV6-6 and TRBJ2-5; D is possibly TRBD2 (6 bases). The V and J ends lost 6 bases and 1 base respectively, with 12 bases between them. There are 14 residues in the CDR3. Looked up from germline, CDR1 is MNHNY and CDR2 is SVGAGI (reference sequence).

The V and J genes are TRBV19 and TRBJ2-3; D call uncertain. Germline assignment: CDR1 LNHDA and CDR2 SQIVND (reference sequence). The CDR3 extends over 13 amino acids. The V gene lost 5 bases and the J gene lost 4 bases, with 10 bases spanning the gap. The CDR3: CASSLLIADTQYF. CDR3 nucleotides: TGTGCCAGTAGTTTACTTATTGCAGATACGCAGTATTTT.

The rearrangement joins TRBV30 to TRBJ2-7; 13 bases align to TRBD2. CDR1 GTSNPN and CDR2 SVGIG come from the germline V gene (reference sequence). V gave up 0 bases and J gave up 4 bases; unmatched junction bases: 3. This CDR3 has 15 residues. This CDR3 is CAWSVRLAGGYEQYF. The CDR3 region has the DNA TGTGCCTGGAGTGTCCGACTAGCGGGAGGATACGAGCAGTACTTC.

The chain joins TRBV9 to TRBJ2-3, with D hard to call. The CDR3 contains 16 residues. Germline CDR1 SGDLS, CDR2 YYNGEE. The ends were cut back, 4 bases at V and 6 bases at J, with 21 bases in the middle. Here the CDR3 DNA reads TGTGCCAGCAGCATCTCCGGCGGCCCAACAACGGATACGCAGTATTTT. Residues: CASSISGGPTTDTQYF.

V and J are TRBV2 and TRBJ1-2, with D unclear. The CDR3 covers 12 residues. The V and J ends lost 7 bases and 5 bases respectively, with 11 bases between them. Germline CDR1 and CDR2: SNHLY and FYNNEI. CDR3: CASTPGFYGYTF. The CDR3 nucleotides are TGTGCCAGCACCCCGGGTTTTTATGGCTACACCTTC.

This chain joins TRBV27 and TRBJ2-7, with 8 bases matching TRBD2. CDR1 is MNHEY and CDR2 is SMNVEV in the germline V gene (reference sequence). Trimming removed 6 bases from V and 5 bases from J; junction bases left unmatched: 9. This CDR3 has 14 residues. The CDR3 region has the DNA TGTGCCAGCAGCCTGCGGGGGGCGCTTAACGAGCAGTACTTC. Its protein product is CASSLRGALNEQYF.

The chain uses TRBV28 and TRBJ2-1, with TRBD1 matching over 8 bases. The CDR3 runs 15 residues. V gave up 11 bases and J gave up 2 bases; unmatched junction bases: 11. Germline V gene sequence: CDR1 MDHEN, CDR2 SYDVKM. Here the CDR3 DNA reads TGTGCCGTCAGTTCCGGGACAGGAGCCTACAATGAGCAGTTCTTC. Translating it yields CAVSSGTGAYNEQFF.

The chain is built from TRBV4-1 and TRBJ2-1; 12 bases fit TRBD2. Germline trimming cut 2 bases from V and 7 bases from J; bases unmatched to any gene: 3. Germline assignment: CDR1 MGHRA and CDR2 YSYEKL. This CDR3 has 15 amino acids. The CDR3: CASSQLAGGPNEQFF. In DNA, the CDR3 is TGCGCCAGCAGCCAACTAGCGGGAGGGCCGAATGAGCAGTTCTTC.

The gene calls are TRBV4-1 and TRBJ2-1; tentative D call: TRBD2 (7 bases). The CDR3 is 17 amino acids. Trimming removed 3 bases at V and 6 bases at J, with 21 bases between. Germline V gene data show CDR1 as MGHRA and CDR2 as YSYEKL. CDR3: CASSQRGAGASGNEQFF. The CDR3 bases are TGCGCCAGCAGCCAGAGGGGGGCGGGAGCTTCGGGCAATGAGCAGTTCTTC.

With regard to this clone: A read error is likely, as this CDR3 ends without the conserved phenylalanine or tryptophan. The chain combines TRBV5-6 with TRBJ1-4, with a possible D match to TRBD1 (6 bases). CDR1 is SGHDT and CDR2 is YYEEEE in the germline V gene. Trimming removed 1 base at V and 5 bases at J, with 9 bases between. The CDR3 loop spans 14 amino acids. The CDR3 DNA is TGTGCCAGCAGCTTGAAGGGGGGAAATGAAAAACTGTTTTCT. Its protein is CASSLKGGNEKLFS.

The rearrangement links TRBV19 to TRBJ2-7; D might be TRBD2 (6 bases). This CDR3 contains 15 residues. The germline CDR1 and CDR2 sequences are LNHDA and SQIVND (reference sequence). With 4 bases removed from V and 3 bases from J, the gap between germline ends came to 16 bases. CDR3 sequence (DNA): TGTGCCAGTAGTAAAAGGGGACTGAGGTTCTACGAGCAGTACTTC. It is translated as CASSKRGLRFYEQYF.

The J gene is TRBJ2-1, the V gene TRBV21-1; TRBD2, the D gene given by the table, was not confirmed from the DNA. TRBV21-1 is labeled a pseudogene. CDR3 length: 13 amino acids. CDR3 coding DNA: TGTGCCAGCAGGTCGGGGGAAATTAGTGAGCAGTTCTTC. Translation: CASRSGEISEQFF.

The chain is built from TRBV11-3 and TRBJ2-2; D is unresolved. The ends were cut back, 5 bases at V and 4 bases at J, with 5 bases in the middle. This CDR3 comprises 12 residues. Germline values: CDR1 SGHNT, CDR2 YENEEA. CDR3 DNA: TGTGCCAGCAGCCCCGCCACCGGGGAGCTGTTTTTT. Its protein is CASSPATGELFF. Complete variable domain (other parts from reference TRBV11-3 and TRBJ2-2): EAGVVQSPRYKIIEKKQPVAFWCNPISGHNTLYWYLQNLGQGPELLIRYENEEAVDDSQLPKDRFSAERLKGVDSTLKIQPAELGDSAVYLCASSPATGELFFGEGSRLTVL.

This clone was detected a few times. The chain couples TRBV9 to TRBJ1-1; D not certain. Trimming took 4 bases from V and 0 from J, leaving 10 bases between them. CDR1 SGDLS and CDR2 YYNGEE come from the germline V gene. This CDR3 region has 14 residues. In DNA form, the CDR3 reads TGTGCCAGCAGCTTCCGGGCCTTGAACACTGAAGCTTTCTTT. The encoded protein is CASSFRALNTEAFF. The complete variable domain, with remaining parts taken from reference TRBV9 and TRBJ1-1, reads DSGVTQTPKHLITATGQRVTLRCSPRSGDLSVYWYQQSLDQGLQFLIQYYNGEERAKGNILERFSAQQFPDLHSELNLSSLELGDSALYFCASSFRALNTEAFFGQGTRLTVV.

The V and J genes are TRBV28 and TRBJ2-1, with D perhaps being TRBD1 or TRBD2 (7 bases each). The V end was cut by 3 bases, the J end by 4 bases, with 13 bases between. Per the germline V gene, CDR1 is MDHEN and CDR2 is SYDVKM. CDR3 length: 15 amino acids. Written as DNA, the CDR3 is TGTGCCAGCAGTTTGGGGCAGGGGGGGTACAATGAGCAGTTCTTC. Translating gives CASSLGQGGYNEQFF.

This clone showed up just once. The chain carries TRBV4-2 and TRBJ2-7; weak D call: TRBD2 (5 bases). Germline lookup yields CDR1 LGHNA and CDR2 YNFKEQ. V lost 5 bases and J 7 bases, leaving 15 bases between the germline ends. The CDR3 length is 13 residues. CDR3 sequence: CASSMGELREQYF. The DNA for the CDR3 is TGTGCCAGCAGCATGGGAGAGCTTCGGGAGCAGTACTTC.